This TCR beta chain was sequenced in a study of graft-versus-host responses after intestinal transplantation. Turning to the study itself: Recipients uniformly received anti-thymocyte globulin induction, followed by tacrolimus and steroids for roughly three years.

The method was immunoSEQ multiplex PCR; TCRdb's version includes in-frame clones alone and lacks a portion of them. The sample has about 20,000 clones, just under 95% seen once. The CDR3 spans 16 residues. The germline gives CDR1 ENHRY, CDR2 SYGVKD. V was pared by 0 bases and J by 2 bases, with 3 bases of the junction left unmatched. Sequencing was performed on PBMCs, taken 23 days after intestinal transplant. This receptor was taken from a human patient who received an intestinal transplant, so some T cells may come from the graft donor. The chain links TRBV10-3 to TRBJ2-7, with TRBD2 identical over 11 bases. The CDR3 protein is CAISESIAGGPYEQYF. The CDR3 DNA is TGTGCCATCAGTGAGTCGATAGCGGGAGGGCCCTACGAGCAGTACTTC.